This passage covers 18 T cell receptor beta chains from one sample sequenced in a study of monozygotic twins with inflammatory bowel disease. Using the 5' RACE reads, TCRdb records one entry per CDR3 protein without DNA. This sample's clone table lists 350,000 to 550,000 distinct CDR3 sequences. Sequencing was performed on blood. All receptors derive from a human donor with ulcerative colitis or Crohn's disease, or a healthy co-twin of an affected twin (not recorded which).

The chain carries TRBV29-1 and TRBJ2-1; TCRdb designates TRBD1, a call that cannot be tested without DNA. Germline CDR1 is SQVTM and CDR2 is ANQGSEA. The CDR3 sequence is 11 residues long. This chain's CDR3 is CSSKGVNEQFF.

The chain couples TRBV5-1 to TRBJ2-3; TCRdb gives TRBD2 as the D gene, but with no DNA this cannot be confirmed. Germline values: CDR1 SGHRS, CDR2 YFSETQ. This CDR3 comprises 16 residues. The CDR3 is CASSPPGTTLTDTQYF.

This rearrangement joins TRBV5-5 to TRBJ2-3; the TCRdb D gene call, TRBD2, has no DNA to confirm it. CDR3 length: 15 residues. CDR1 is SGHKS, CDR2 YYEKEE, per germline (reference sequence). CDR3 sequence: CASSPAGGVGGTQYF.

The chain carries TRBV19 and TRBJ2-3; the TRBD1 assignment by TCRdb is unverifiable without DNA. The CDR3 sequence is 16 residues long. The germline gives CDR1 LNHDA, CDR2 SQIVND (reference sequence). The CDR3: CASGQGTGGNTDTQYF.

V usage is TRBV5-1 and J usage is TRBJ1-2. There are 15 residues in the CDR3. Germline CDR1 and CDR2: SGHRS and YFSETQ. The CDR3: CASSPQLRKEYGYTF. Looking up the rest from reference TRBV5-1 and TRBJ1-2 gives the full variable domain: KAGVTQTPRYLIKTRGQQVTLSCSPISGHRSVSWYQQTPGQGLQFLFEYFSETQRNKGNFPGRFSGRQFSNSRSEMNVSTLELGDSALYLCASSPQLRKEYGYTFGSGTRLTVV.

This rearrangement joins TRBV19 to TRBJ2-3; TCRdb picks TRBD2, but there is no DNA to check that call. The germline V gene has CDR1 LNHDA and CDR2 SQIVND (reference sequence). The CDR3 is 15 residues long. The CDR3 loop is CASSIGGIGTDTQYF.

This chain links TRBV5-1 with TRBJ2-1; TCRdb outputs TRBD2, but without DNA this stays unchecked. Germline-derived CDR1 and CDR2 are SGHRS and YFSETQ. CDR3 length equals 16 residues. CDR3 protein: CASSSGLAGGGNEQFF.

CDR3 region: CSAPGENQPQHF. The chain combines TRBV20-1 with TRBJ1-5; TCRdb gives TRBD1 as the D gene, but with no DNA this cannot be confirmed. Germline V lookup: CDR1 DFQATT, CDR2 SNEGSKA (reference sequence). This CDR3 has 12 amino acids.

The gene calls are TRBV3-1 and TRBJ2-1; TCRdb proposes TRBD1, but this gene call is untestable without DNA. Germline assignment: CDR1 LGHDT and CDR2 YNNKEL (reference sequence). The CDR3 is 15 residues long. The CDR3 is CASSHGGMSYNEQFF.

The J gene is TRBJ2-2, the V gene TRBV7-2. The CDR3 is made up of 14 amino acids. Germline V CDR1 and CDR2: SGHTA, FQGNSA. CDR3: CASSLAKPTGELFF.

The rearrangement joins TRBV4-2 to TRBJ1-1. CDR1 is LGHNA and CDR2 is YNFKEQ in the germline V gene. The CDR3 consists of 15 residues. The CDR3 is CASSHTSLENTEAFF.

The rearrangement links TRBV29-1 to TRBJ2-5; with no DNA, the TCRdb D assignment of TRBD1 cannot be verified. The CDR3 contains 12 residues. Germline CDR1 reads SQVTM; CDR2 reads ANQGSEA. Here the CDR3 reads CSVGTVRETQYF.

This chain links TRBV4-1 with TRBJ1-1; TCRdb's D call of TRBD1 is untestable without DNA. The germline CDR1 and CDR2 sequences are MGHRA and YSYEKL. The CDR3 length is 16 residues. CDR3 residues: CASTLGQGSTNTEAFF.

The chain recombines TRBV18 with TRBJ2-2. The germline V gene encodes CDR1 KGHSH and CDR2 LQKENI. The CDR3 is 15 residues long. The CDR3 loop is CASSKDETNTGELFF.

The chain recombines TRBV6-1 with TRBJ2-1; TCRdb designates TRBD1, a call that cannot be tested without DNA. This CDR3 contains 15 residues. Germline loops: CDR1 MNHNS, CDR2 SASEGT. The CDR3 protein is CASSDPGTALNEQFF.

This sequence joins TRBV6-2 or TRBV6-3 and TRBJ2-1; the TCRdb call, TRBD2, lacks DNA for checking. The CDR3 has 15 residues. Looked up from germline, CDR1 is MNHEY and CDR2 is SVGEGT. This CDR3 is CASSDASGRRNEQFF.

This rearrangement joins TRBV5-4 to TRBJ2-7; TCRdb calls TRBD2, which cannot be checked without DNA. Germline values: CDR1 SGHNT, CDR2 YYREEE (reference sequence). The CDR3 has 14 residues. The CDR3 here is CASSLHGRGNEQYF.

The chain carries TRBV20-1 and TRBJ1-1; TCRdb proposes TRBD1, but this gene call is untestable without DNA. CDR3 length: 14 amino acids. Germline values: CDR1 DFQATT, CDR2 SNEGSKA (reference sequence). The CDR3: CSASRDTFVGEAFF.